Below are 7 T cell receptor beta chains sequenced from a single sample in a study of T cell responses to AZD1222 COVID-19 vaccine. The assay was immunoSEQ multiplex PCR, and TCRdb's table has in-frame clones only and misses some. The repertoire has around 65,000 clones, more than 70% of them found once; the top ten carry around an eighth. The sequencing used peripheral blood, collected on day 0 of AZD1222 vaccination. Every receptor here comes from an adult in good health.

The chain combines TRBV5-6 with TRBJ2-1, with D tentatively TRBD2 (7 bases). Trimming shortened V by 4 bases and J by 9 bases, and 11 bases separated the two germline ends. Germline V gene lookup returns CDR1 SGHDT and CDR2 YYEEEE. The CDR3 is made up of 12 amino acids. This CDR3 is CASSEGGGEQFF. The CDR3 nucleotides are TGTGCCAGCAGCGAGGGAGGGGGTGAGCAGTTCTTC. The whole variable domain, filled in from reference TRBV5-6 and TRBJ2-1, reads DAGVTQSPTHLIKTRGQQVTLRCSPKSGHDTVSWYQQALGQGPQFIFQYYEEEERQRGNFPDRFSGHQFPNYSSELNVNALLLGDSALYLCASSEGGGEQFFGPGTRLTVL.

This clone has a handful of counts. The V gene is TRBV7-2, the J gene TRBJ2-7; 7 bases align to TRBD2. The V segment lost 5 bases and the J segment 2 bases; nucleotides outside the gene matches: 12. CDR1 SGHTA and CDR2 FQGNSA come from the germline V gene. The CDR3 is made up of 16 amino acids. The CDR3 loop reads CASSEQMGGTPYEQYF. CDR3 nucleotides: TGTGCCAGCAGCGAACAAATGGGGGGGACCCCCTACGAGCAGTACTTC.

This rearrangement joins TRBV5-5 to TRBJ1-2; D unresolved. Germline V lookup: CDR1 SGHKS, CDR2 YYEKEE (reference sequence). Deletions cut 2 bases from V and 0 bases from J, with 14 bases between. This CDR3 region has 16 residues. The DNA for the CDR3 is TGTGCCAGCAGCTTTCCAGGAACAACAGCTAACTATGGCTACACCTTC. Its translation: CASSFPGTTANYGYTF. The variable domain in full, with the rest retrieved from reference TRBV5-5 and TRBJ1-2, is DAGVTQSPTHLIKTRGQQVTLRCSPISGHKSVSWYQQVLGQGPQFIFQYYEKEERGRGNFPDRFSARQFPNYSSELNVNALLLGDSALYLCASSFPGTTANYGYTFGSGTRLTVV.

The chain recombines TRBV6-5 with TRBJ2-2; the match to TRBD1 covers 10 bases. The CDR3 runs to 15 residues. Germline CDR1 and CDR2: MNHEY and SVGAGI. With V trimmed by 6 bases and J by 7 bases, 8 bases remained unmatched. The CDR3 DNA reads as TGTGCCAGCAGATCCGGGACAGGGGTGGTCGGGGAGCTGTTTTTT. Protein sequence: CASRSGTGVVGELFF.

This sequence joins TRBV6-5 and TRBJ2-3; TRBD1 is a possible D gene (5 bases). CDR3 length: 15 amino acids. V lost 2 bases and J lost 3, with 12 bases in between. Germline loops: CDR1 MNHEY, CDR2 SVGAGI. The chain's CDR3 is CASSYNRQSTDTQYF. Here the CDR3 DNA reads TGTGCCAGCAGTTACAACCGACAGAGTACAGATACGCAGTATTTT.

The V call is TRBV2, the J call TRBJ2-2; tentative D call: TRBD2 (5 bases). Deletions cut 7 bases from V and 1 base from J, with 10 bases between. The germline V gene has CDR1 SNHLY and CDR2 FYNNEI. The CDR3 contains 14 residues. DNA for the CDR3: TGTGCCAGCAAGAGGGTCCTGAACACCGGGGAGCTGTTTTTT. Protein product: CASKRVLNTGELFF.

This sequence joins TRBV10-3 and TRBJ2-1, with D tentatively TRBD1 or TRBD2 (5 bases each). The germline V and J ends were trimmed by 4 bases and 2 bases, with 18 bases remaining between them. This CDR3 is 17 amino acids long. CDR1 is ENHRY and CDR2 is SYGVKD in the germline V gene. In DNA form, the CDR3 reads TGTGCCATCAGTGCGGGGACCCCAAATAACCCCTACAATGAGCAGTTCTTC. It codes for CAISAGTPNNPYNEQFF.